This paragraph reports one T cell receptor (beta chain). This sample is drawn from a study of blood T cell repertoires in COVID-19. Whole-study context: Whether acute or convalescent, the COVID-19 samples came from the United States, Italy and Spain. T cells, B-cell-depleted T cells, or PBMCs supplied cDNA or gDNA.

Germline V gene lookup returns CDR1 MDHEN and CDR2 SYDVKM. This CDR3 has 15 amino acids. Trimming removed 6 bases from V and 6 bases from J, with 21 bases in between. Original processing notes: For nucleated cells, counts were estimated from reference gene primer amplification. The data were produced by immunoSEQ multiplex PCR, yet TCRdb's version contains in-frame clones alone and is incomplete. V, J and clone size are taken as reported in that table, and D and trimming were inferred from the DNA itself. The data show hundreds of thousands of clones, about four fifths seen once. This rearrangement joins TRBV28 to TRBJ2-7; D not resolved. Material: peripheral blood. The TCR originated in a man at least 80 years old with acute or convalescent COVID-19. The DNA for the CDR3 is TGTGCCAGCAGCCGTACCGGGTCCCCCGGTGGCGAGCAGTACTTC. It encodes CASSRTGSPGGEQYF.